The clone carrying this TCR beta chain was counted a single time. What it binds is unknown. TCRdb keeps only in-frame clones here, not all; method: immunoSEQ multiplex PCR. The data hold 200,000 or so clones, with approximately 93% observed a single time. These data come from a study of T cell responses to AZD1222 COVID-19 vaccine. General study results and limits: Baseline serology detected seropositivity in only a handful of AZD1222 recipients.

The length of the CDR3 is 19 residues. Germline assignment: CDR1 KGHSH and CDR2 LQKENI. The junction had 15 bases not matched to a gene; V was cut back by 3 bases and J by 0 bases. This chain connects TRBV18 to TRBJ2-7; TRBD1 aligns across 9 bases. Sequenced here: peripheral blood, sampled 28 days after the second AZD1222 dose. This TCR came from an adult who received the AZD1222 COVID-19 vaccine. CDR3 bases: TGTGCCAGCTCACCCTCGCCCGGGACAGGGATGGGAGGCTCCTACGAGCAGTACTTC. Its translation: CASSPSPGTGMGGSYEQYF.